This T cell receptor beta chain comes out of a study of blood T cell repertoires in COVID-19. Study details: Specimens from acute and convalescent COVID-19 originated in the United States, Italy and Spain. PBMCs, B-cell-depleted T cells, or T cells provided the cDNA or gDNA that made up the material.

Original processing methods: Estimation of nucleated cell counts relied on the amplification of reference gene primers. Only in-frame clones appear in the TCRdb table, and some are missing; sequencing was by immunoSEQ multiplex PCR. The DNA was the basis for D and trimming; V, J and clone size are from that table. This sample has about 150,000 clones, with about 88% found just once. This sequence originates from a woman aged 70-85 years with acute or convalescent COVID-19. The sample consisted of peripheral blood.

The CDR3 bases are TGTGCCAGTAGACCTGGGCAGGGGGCGCTTAATTCACCCCTCCACTTT. Protein: CASRPGQGALNSPLHF. The chain carries TRBV19 and TRBJ1-6; TRBD1 agrees at 8 bases. The CDR3 covers 16 residues. Germline V gene data show CDR1 as LNHDA and CDR2 as SQIVND (reference sequence). V dropped 6 bases and J dropped 6; count of bases not matched to a gene: 10.